This T cell receptor (beta chain) was sequenced for a study of T cell changes during pregnancy in multiple sclerosis. The CDR3 runs 15 residues. V lost 4 bases and J 0 bases, leaving 13 bases between the germline ends. Looked up from germline, CDR1 is SGHAT and CDR2 is FQNNGV. Here immunoSEQ multiplex PCR was the method, and the copy in TCRdb shows in-frame clones only, minus some. The sample shows approximately 48,000 clones, 90% of them seen only once. The sequence came from a female donor with multiple sclerosis, enrolled in a pregnancy study. The chain has TRBV11-2 and TRBJ2-7; D is perhaps TRBD1 (6 bases). Source: CD8+ T cells from peripheral blood mononuclear cells, taken before pregnancy. The CDR3 protein is CASSSYAGVSYEQYF. CDR3 bases: TGTGCCAGCAGCTCTTATGCAGGGGTCTCCTACGAGCAGTACTTC. Full variable domain (outside the CDR3, taken from reference TRBV11-2 and TRBJ2-7): EAGVAQSPRYKIIEKRQSVAFWCNPISGHATLYWYQQILGQGPKLLIQFQNNGVVDDSQLPKDRFSAERLKGVDSTLKIQPAKLEDSAVYLCASSSYAGVSYEQYFGPGTRLTVT.